This TCR beta chain was documented in a study of blood T cells in healthy people across ages. The CDR3 contains 15 residues. Germline CDR1 LGHNA, CDR2 YSLEER. Trimming shortened V by 7 bases and J by 7 bases, and 20 bases separated the two germline ends. Next came a second PCR, run for about 7 to 12 cycles, which used a sample-barcoded 5' primer along with a J-beta primer mix. TCRdb fed the 5' RACE reads into MiXCR, producing one record per CDR3 protein. The sample lists about 670,000 distinct CDR3 sequences, under 65% occurring once. This clonotype came up once. This receptor was taken from a woman of 80 years or more in good health. The sequenced sample consisted of blood. The V gene is TRBV4-3, the J gene TRBJ2-4; the D call may be TRBD1 or TRBD2 (7 bases each). The CDR3, as DNA: TGCGCCAGCACCCTACTAACAGGGGAGGGGAACATTCAGTACTTC. Translated: CASTLLTGEGNIQYF.